This T cell receptor (beta chain) is drawn from a study of T cells in women clearing cervical HPV infection. All participants had a single incident cervical HPV16 infection, and prevalent HPV16 infections were excluded. Whole-study findings and limits: TRBV6-7 abundance was lower in cases than controls (around 0.11% versus 0.16%).

Germline values: CDR1 SGHVS, CDR2 FNYEAQ. The V gene end was trimmed by 5 bases and the J gene end by 0 bases; junction bases not matched to a gene: 7. The length of the CDR3 is 16 residues. Profiled with immunoSEQ multiplex PCR; TCRdb holds only in-frame clones, not every one. The sample table sets out tens of thousands of clones. As for this clone: What it binds is not known. The CDR3 goes on 3 residues after the read ends, and that part is filled in from the germline J gene.

The sample consisted of blood buffy coat. The clonotype comes from a woman aged 18 to 69 with a cervical HPV16 infection that either progressed to CIN3+ or cleared (not recorded which). This chain joins TRBV7-6 and TRBJ2-3; 8 bases align to TRBD2. The DNA read from the CDR3 is TGTGCCAGCAGCCAACTAGCGGCCACTAGCACAGATACG. Amino acids: CASSQLAATSTDT. From start to end, the CDR3 is CASSQLAATSTDTQYF.